The T cell receptor (beta chain) under discussion was sequenced for a study of shared clonotypes between healthy human individuals. V shed 7 bases and J shed 4 bases, with 13 bases lying between them. Germline V CDR1 and CDR2: SNHLY, FYNNEI. The CDR3 length is 13 residues. Genomic DNA of each subset was evenly split across several immunoSEQ plates. Original processing notes: Filtering of immunoSEQ junctional sequences could not match full-length read filtering. TCRdb's table, derived via immunoSEQ multiplex PCR, lists solely in-frame clones and lacks some. V, J and clone size reflect that table, while D and trimming were determined from the DNA. The table has approximately 400,000 clones, about 96% seen once; the top ten hold less than 0.35%. The authors combined CD45RO+ cells with CCR7-negative CD45RA+ TemRA cells as CD8 memory. Worth noting for this clone: The antigen remains undetermined.

Study results and limitations: Owing to a small donor count, the genetic and exposure-history diversity represented was limited.

The TCR comes from a man aged 30 to 39 in good health. The chain combines TRBV2 with TRBJ1-1; D gene uncertain. Sequencing was done on a sample of memory CD8+ T cells sorted from blood. Subset: CD45RO+ cells pooled with CCR7-negative TemRA cells. The CDR3 bases are TGTGCCAGCACTCTACGGCCCGGCACTGAAGCTTTCTTT. The encoded protein is CASTLRPGTEAFF.